Listed here are 23 T cell receptor beta chains from one sample, sequenced in a study of T-cell memory formation after mild COVID-19 (dated by TCRdb to the early 2020s). Library preparation used 5' RACE. Reads for this sample came from an Illumina NovaSeq 6000. TCRdb reprocessing: public reads trimmed at Q25 with fastp, clones called with MiXCR, in-frame beta chains kept. Every entry covers one CDR3 protein and lists the most common genes and DNA from its rows. A total of about 140,000 distinct CDR3 sequences appear in this sample, about 14% of them only once. The ten top clones hold around 14% of the sample. Sequencing used PBMCs or a T cell subset sorted from them (not recorded which). The receptors were gathered from an adult woman who had mild COVID-19 (a few samples of this study predate the infection). The sample titles of this study are shuffled in the database, so cell type and time point are left out; the donor was told from shared clones.

The chain is built from TRBV7-9 and TRBJ2-7, with D possibly being TRBD2 (5 bases). Between the trimmed V and J ends, which lost 5 bases and 0 bases, there was a span of 8 bases. The germline V gene encodes CDR1 SEHNR and CDR2 FQNEAQ (reference sequence). CDR3 length: 13 amino acids. The CDR3 nucleotides are TGTGCCAGCAGCCCCACTAGCTCCTACGAGCAGTACTTC. It encodes CASSPTSSYEQYF.

The DNA for the CDR3 is TGTGCCAGCAGTTTAGCGGTTCAGCCCCAGCATTTT. Protein sequence: CASSLAVQPQHF. The rearrangement links TRBV12-3 or TRBV12-4 to TRBJ1-5; D remains unclear. The V end lost 0 bases, the J end lost 6 bases, and 3 bases lay between the germline ends. CDR3 length: 12 amino acids.

The rearrangement uses TRBV11-1 and TRBJ2-2; the D is unclear. Germline values: CDR1 SGHAT, CDR2 FQDESV (reference sequence). CDR3 size: 16 residues. The germline V and J ends were trimmed by 4 bases and 6 bases, with 18 bases remaining between them. In DNA, the CDR3 is TGTGCCAGCAGCTCCTGGACCCCACATACGGCCGGGGAGCTGTTTTTT. It codes for CASSSWTPHTAGELFF.

The CDR3 sequence: CASRFSGGNRAGELFF. The CDR3 DNA follows: TGTGCCAGCAGATTTAGCGGGGGGAACAGAGCCGGGGAGCTGTTTTTT. The genes are TRBV12-3 or TRBV12-4 and TRBJ2-2, with 10 bases lining up with TRBD2. The CDR3 extends over 16 amino acids. With 6 bases clipped from V and 6 bases from J, the junction kept 10 bases outside the gene matches.

The V and J genes are TRBV30 and TRBJ1-2; D remains unclear. This CDR3 has 12 residues. V lost 2 bases and J lost 0, with 4 bases in between. CDR1 is GTSNPN, CDR2 SVGIG, per germline (reference sequence). The CDR3 spells CAWSNSNYGYTF. Written as DNA, the CDR3 is TGTGCCTGGAGTAACTCTAACTATGGCTACACCTTC.

This clonotype was observed a few times. V and J are TRBV6-5 and TRBJ2-1; 8 positions match TRBD2. Germline-derived CDR1 and CDR2 are MNHEY and SVGAGI. This CDR3 has 15 residues. V lost 2 bases, J lost 6 bases, and 6 bases stayed unmatched. The CDR3 protein is CASSYGNGGANEQFF. The CDR3 DNA follows: TGTGCCAGCAGTTACGGGAACGGGGGGGCCAATGAGCAGTTCTTC.

The chain carries TRBV3-1 and TRBJ1-2; the D is unclear. Germline V gives CDR1 LGHDT, CDR2 YNNKEL (reference sequence). This CDR3 contains 14 residues. V gave up 1 base and J gave up 4 bases, with 10 bases separating them. The CDR3: CASSQGPAGYGYTF. The CDR3 DNA follows: TGTGCCAGCAGCCAAGGACCCGCTGGCTATGGCTACACCTTC.

This clonotype was seen a few times. The rearrangement joins TRBV10-3 to TRBJ2-7; the D call may be TRBD1 or TRBD2 (5 bases each). Trimming pared 11 bases from V and 0 bases from J, leaving 20 bases between. CDR3 length: 15 residues. Germline CDR1 reads ENHRY; CDR2 reads SYGVKD. The CDR3 here is CASSTRGGFSYEQYF. The CDR3 coding sequence is TGTGCCTCATCGACGAGGGGCGGGTTCTCCTACGAGCAGTACTTC.

The gene calls are TRBV3-1 and TRBJ2-6; D assignment may be TRBD1 or TRBD2 (5 bases each). The CDR3 runs to 17 residues. V was trimmed by 4 bases and J by 0 bases, leaving 13 bases between them. CDR1 and CDR2 (germline): LGHDT, YNNKEL (reference sequence). The CDR3 protein is CASSRGSGSSGANVLTF. The CDR3 DNA reads TGTGCCAGCAGCCGGGGCTCGGGGAGCTCTGGGGCCAACGTCCTGACTTTC.

The chain has TRBV20-1 and TRBJ2-7, with TRBD2 identical over 8 bases. This CDR3 is built from 13 residues. Germline V gene sequence: CDR1 DFQATT, CDR2 SNEGSKA (reference sequence). The trim removed 5 bases at V and 5 bases at J, leaving 8 bases unmatched. DNA for the CDR3: TGCAGTGCTCCCTTTGGACTAGCCCACGAGCAGTACTTC. It is translated as CSAPFGLAHEQYF.

This clonotype was counted between two and nine times. This sequence joins TRBV12-3 or TRBV12-4 and TRBJ2-6; D is uncertain. The V end was cut by 4 bases, the J end by 0 bases, with 13 bases between. This CDR3 is 17 amino acids long. DNA for the CDR3: TGTGCCAGCAGTTCACATACACCTTACTCTGGGGCCAACGTCCTGACTTTC. Its protein is CASSSHTPYSGANVLTF.

The sample holds a few counts of this clonotype. The rearrangement uses TRBV12-3 or TRBV12-4 and TRBJ1-4; tentative D call: TRBD1 (5 bases). Trimming removed 6 bases from V and 7 bases from J, with 21 bases in between. CDR3 size: 16 residues. CDR3 coding DNA: TGTGCCAGCAGACTCGCGGCTGGGGCAACTGGTGAAAAACTGTTTTTT. The encoded protein is CASRLAAGATGEKLFF.

Only a few counts were recorded for this clonotype. The genes are TRBV4-2 and TRBJ1-1, with TRBD1 as a possible D gene (5 bases). The CDR3 has 14 residues. V lost 1 base and J lost 3, with 9 bases in between. Germline V gene sequence: CDR1 LGHNA, CDR2 YNFKEQ. The chain's CDR3 is CASSQVGRDTEAFF. The CDR3 DNA sequence: TGTGCCAGCAGCCAAGTGGGGCGGGACACTGAAGCTTTCTTT.

The CDR3 DNA sequence: TGTGCCAGCAGTGAGACAGGGGGCGACTATGGCTACACCTTC. Translation: CASSETGGDYGYTF. V and J are TRBV25-1 and TRBJ1-2, with 10 nucleotides matching TRBD1. This CDR3 has 14 amino acids. The germline V gene encodes CDR1 MGHDK and CDR2 SYGVNS. Trimming took 3 bases from V and 3 from J; bases not matched to a gene: 1.

This clonotype has a count of ten or more. The chain is built from TRBV12-3 or TRBV12-4 and TRBJ2-7; 7 bases are shared with TRBD2. The CDR3 runs to 13 residues. V shed 3 bases, J shed 2 bases, and the junction held 1 base outside the gene matches. The CDR3 reads CASSFSGPYEQYF. CDR3 coding DNA: TGTGCCAGCAGTTTTAGCGGGCCCTACGAGCAGTACTTC.

V and J are TRBV5-6 and TRBJ1-2; D call uncertain. Trimming pared 0 bases from V and 5 bases from J, leaving 11 bases between. Germline V gives CDR1 SGHDT, CDR2 YYEEEE. This CDR3 contains 14 residues. In DNA form, the CDR3 reads TGTGCCAGCAGCTTGGTCTCGAGGGATTATGGCTACACCTTC. It yields the protein CASSLVSRDYGYTF.

This rearrangement joins TRBV4-2 to TRBJ2-7, with 8 positions matching TRBD2. Germline V gives CDR1 LGHNA, CDR2 YNFKEQ. The CDR3 is made up of 15 amino acids. Trimming took 0 bases from V and 5 from J; bases not matched to a gene: 6. The CDR3 DNA is TGTGCCAGCAGCCAAGATCGGGGGGGGAGCAACGAGCAGTACTTC. It encodes CASSQDRGGSNEQYF.

Only a few counts were recorded for this clonotype. The gene calls are TRBV5-1 and TRBJ2-1; D unclear. The germline CDR1 and CDR2 sequences are SGHRS and YFSETQ. The V and J ends lost 2 bases and 3 bases respectively, with 12 bases between them. The CDR3 sequence is 15 residues long. The DNA of the CDR3 is TGCGCCAGCAGCTTAGGCGGTATCGTCTACAATGAGCAGTTCTTC. Translating gives CASSLGGIVYNEQFF.

This clonotype turned up a few times. The genes are TRBV2 and TRBJ2-4, with 10 bases that match TRBD2. V shed 2 bases and J 4 bases; nucleotides not matched to a gene: 5. Germline V lookup: CDR1 SNHLY, CDR2 FYNNEI. CDR3 length equals 16 residues. The CDR3 bases are TGTGCCAGCAGTGAATCGGGTAGCGGGAGGAAAAACATTCAGTACTTC. It is translated as CASSESGSGRKNIQYF.

This clonotype occurred a few times. The chain couples TRBV12-3 or TRBV12-4 to TRBJ2-1, with D hard to call. Trimming took off 4 bases at V and 9 bases at J, with 19 bases between the two ends. The CDR3 sequence is 15 residues long. The CDR3 DNA is TGTGCCAGCAGTTCAGCCGGGCCTACCTTTGGTGAGCAGTTCTTC. It is translated as CASSSAGPTFGEQFF.

The V call is TRBV7-9, the J call TRBJ2-1; D remains ambiguous. V lost 0 bases and J lost 7, with 19 bases in between. There are 17 residues in the CDR3. Germline V CDR1 and CDR2: SEHNR, FQNEAQ (reference sequence). DNA for the CDR3: TGTGCCAGCAGCTTAGCGCTTAGTATCGGTACGGCTAATGAGCAGTTCTTC. This gives the protein CASSLALSIGTANEQFF.

This clonotype has just a few counts. The V and J genes are TRBV7-9 and TRBJ1-1; D gene ambiguous. CDR1 and CDR2 (germline): SEHNR, FQNEAQ (reference sequence). Between the trimmed V and J ends, which lost 3 bases and 1 base, there was a span of 9 bases. The CDR3 sequence is 14 residues long. DNA of the CDR3: TGTGCCAGCAGCTTCCTTACTGAGAACACTGAAGCTTTCTTT. Its translation: CASSFLTENTEAFF.

The V gene is TRBV4-2, the J gene TRBJ1-2; D perhaps matches TRBD1 (6 bases). The CDR3 covers 14 residues. Germline V gene sequence: CDR1 LGHNA, CDR2 YNFKEQ. V shed 6 bases and J shed 2 bases, with 13 bases lying between them. Written as DNA, the CDR3 is TGTGCCAGCAGTTCGGACAGAGGCAACTATGGCTACACCTTC. This encodes CASSSDRGNYGYTF.